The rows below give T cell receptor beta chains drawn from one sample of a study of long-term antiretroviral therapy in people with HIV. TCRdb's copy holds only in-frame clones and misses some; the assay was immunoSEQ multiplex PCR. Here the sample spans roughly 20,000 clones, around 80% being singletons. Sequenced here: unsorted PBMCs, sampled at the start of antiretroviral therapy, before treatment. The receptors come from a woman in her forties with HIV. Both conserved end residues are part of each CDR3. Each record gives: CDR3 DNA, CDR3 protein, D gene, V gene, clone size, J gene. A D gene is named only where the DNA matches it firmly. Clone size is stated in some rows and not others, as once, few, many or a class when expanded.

TGCGCCAGCAGCCAAGTAGGGGGGAGCGGCAATGAGCAGTTCTTC CASSQVGGSGNEQFF . TRBV4-3 . TRBJ2-1
TGCGCCAGCACCTCACCCGGGTGGCTGTGTAATGAAAAACTGTTTTTT CASTSPGWLCNEKLFF . TRBV10-1 . TRBJ1-4
TGTGCCAGCTTCCGGACAGGGGGCGTCGGCAATCAGCCCCAGCATTTT CASFRTGGVGNQPQHF TRBD1 TRBV19 . TRBJ1-5
TGTGCCAGCAGCTCAGGGCTGAATCAGCCCCAGCATTTT CASSSGLNQPQHF . TRBV27 . TRBJ1-5
TGTGCCAGTAGTATCGCCGGAGCAGATACGCAGTATTTT CASSIAGADTQYF . TRBV19 . TRBJ2-3
TGTGCCAGCAGTCCTCTAGCGGGGGGGCCCGGTGAGCAGTTCTTC CASSPLAGGPGEQFF TRBD2 TRBV6-5 . TRBJ2-1
TGTGCCAGTAGGAAACTAGGGGGGTTTACTGAAAAACTGTTTTTT CASRKLGGFTEKLFF . TRBV19 . TRBJ1-4
TGCAGCGTTGTCACGGGTTTCGGCGGCTACACCTTC CSVVTGFGGYTF . TRBV29-1 few TRBJ1-2
TGTGCCAGCAGTCGGACAGCGCTCAATCAGCCCCAGCATTTT CASSRTALNQPQHF . TRBV28 . TRBJ1-5
TGTGCCAGTAGTAGAAGGACTAGCGGGCAAGAGACCCAGTACTTC CASSRRTSGQETQYF TRBD2 TRBV19 . TRBJ2-5
TGTGCCAGCAGCCCCCCCTCGGACCTAAACTATGGCTACACCTTC CASSPPSDLNYGYTF . TRBV7-8 . TRBJ1-2
TGTGCCAGCAGACAAGCGGGGGGGCCGGAAGAGCAGTACTTC CASRQAGGPEEQYF TRBD2 TRBV7-2 . TRBJ2-7
TGTGCCAGCTCACCCCAGACAGGAGAATACGAGCAGTACTTC CASSPQTGEYEQYF . TRBV18 few TRBJ2-7
TGTGCCAGCAGTCGTCTATCCTACGAGCAGTACTTC CASSRLSYEQYF . TRBV28 . TRBJ2-7
TGTGCCAGCAGCTTAGCGGAGACAGGCCAATATGGCTACACCTTC CASSLAETGQYGYTF . TRBV7-9 few TRBJ1-2
TGCGCCAGCAGCCAAGATAGGAGGAAAGGGGATGAAAAACTGTTTTTT CASSQDRRKGDEKLFF . TRBV4-3 . TRBJ1-4
TGTGCCAGCAGTTCTAACCCGGGACAGAAGGGGCATGGCTACACCTTC CASSSNPGQKGHGYTF TRBD1 TRBV28 . TRBJ1-2
TGTGCCAGCAGTTTAGTTTCGGTCGGTGGCTACACCTTC CASSLVSVGGYTF . TRBV28 . TRBJ1-2
TGTGCCTACCGGTACTATGGCTACACCTTC CAYRYYGYTF . TRBV30 . TRBJ1-2
TGTGCCAGCAGCCAATTTCCCGGGACGGGGGTAGGGACTGAAGCTTTCTTT CASSQFPGTGVGTEAFF . TRBV5-6 . TRBJ1-1
TGTGCCAGCAGCTTAAAGGAAAAGCGGGGGGGCCTCGATACGCAGTATTTT CASSLKEKRGGLDTQYF TRBD2 TRBV13 . TRBJ2-3
TGTGCCAGCAGCGTAGTAGGCCCGGACAATGAGCAGTTCTTC CASSVVGPDNEQFF . TRBV9 . TRBJ2-1
TGTGCCAGCAGTTACTTCGCGGGGGGTACCAATGAGCAGTTCTTC CASSYFAGGTNEQFF TRBD2 TRBV6-6 . TRBJ2-1
TGCGCCAGCAGCTTGGACTACAACTACGAGCAGTACTTC CASSLDYNYEQYF . TRBV5-1 . TRBJ2-7
TGCGCCAGCAGCCAAGGAGTATTCGAAGACTTCGGGAAGTACAATGAGCAGTTCTTC CASSQGVFEDFGKYNEQFF . TRBV4-3 . TRBJ2-1
TGTGCCAGCACCACTCTGGGGACAGGGATGGACACCGGGGAGCTGTTTTTT CASTTLGTGMDTGELFF TRBD1 TRBV7-9 . TRBJ2-2
TGTGCCAGCAGCTTGTGGTATTTT CASSLWYF . TRBV11-3 . TRBJ2-3
TGTGCCAGCAGCTTCTTTGGAACAGGGGAGCCCTACAATGAGCAGTTCTTC CASSFFGTGEPYNEQFF TRBD1 TRBV5-8 . TRBJ2-1
TGTGCCAGCAGCTCGGCTACAGGGGGCGAGGAGACCCAGTACTTC CASSSATGGEETQYF TRBD1 TRBV7-9 . TRBJ2-5
TGTGCCAGCAGCGTGGCCTGGGGGAAGGGTACTGAAGCTTTCTTT CASSVAWGKGTEAFF . TRBV7-6 . TRBJ1-1
TGCGCCAGCAGCCAAGTCGGCGTCCCCGGGGAGCTGTTTTTT CASSQVGVPGELFF . TRBV4-3 . TRBJ2-2
TGTGCTAGTGGTGGCGGGGGTTTCCAGCCCCAGCATTTT CASGGGGFQPQHF . TRBV12-5 . TRBJ1-5
TGTGCCAGCAGGCCCCTAGGGACACAAGAGACCCAGTACTTC CASRPLGTQETQYF . TRBV7-8 few TRBJ2-5
TGTGCCAGCACCGAGCAAGTGGGTCGGGCAGATACGCAGTATTTT CASTEQVGRADTQYF . TRBV6-6 . TRBJ2-3
TGCGCCAGCAGCTGGACCGGGCCTTCCTACGAGCAGTACTTC CASSWTGPSYEQYF . TRBV5-1 . TRBJ2-7
TGTGCCAGCAGCCACGACAGGGCTGGAGCTTTCTTT CASSHDRAGAFF TRBD1 TRBV6-5 . TRBJ1-1
TGTGCCAGCAGTCGGGGGGGGGATGAAAAACTGTTTTTT CASSRGGDEKLFF . TRBV25-1 . TRBJ1-4
TGCGCCAGCAGCTTGGGACTAGCGGGGGGCGCCTACGAGCAGTACTTC CASSLGLAGGAYEQYF TRBD2 TRBV5-1 few TRBJ2-7
TGCGCCAGCAAGGGGGGCTCTGGAAACACCATATATTTT CASKGGSGNTIYF . TRBV4-3 once TRBJ1-3
TGTGCCAGCACTCCAACCGGGGGGTCCCCCTACGAGCAGTACTTC CASTPTGGSPYEQYF TRBD2 TRBV7-9 . TRBJ2-7
TGTGCCAGCAGTTTTGGCCGACAGGGCTACGAGCAGTACTTC CASSFGRQGYEQYF TRBD1 TRBV28 . TRBJ2-7
TGTGCCAGCAGCTTATCAACACAGGGTGGAAATGAGCAGTTCTTC CASSLSTQGGNEQFF . TRBV7-8 . TRBJ2-1
TGTGCCAGCTCACGGGACTCGGGAGAGACCCAGTACTTC CASSRDSGETQYF . TRBV18 . TRBJ2-5
TGTGCCACCAGCAGAGTCGGGGGGACCTACGAGCAGTACTTC CATSRVGGTYEQYF TRBD2 TRBV15 once TRBJ2-7
TGTGCCTGCGGCATCACCGGGGAGCTGTTTTTT CACGITGELFF . TRBV30 . TRBJ2-2
TGTGCCAGCAGCCGGGACGGTCCCTACGAGCAGTACTTC CASSRDGPYEQYF . TRBV6-1 few TRBJ2-7
TGTGCCAGCAGCCCCAGCGTGGGAAACACCATATATTTT CASSPSVGNTIYF . TRBV9 once TRBJ1-3
TGTGCCATCAGTGAGAACTCCGTCAGAACAGGAGTGAACACTGAAGCTTTCTTT CAISENSVRTGVNTEAFF . TRBV10-3 . TRBJ1-1